These 29 T cell receptor beta chains were all obtained from the same sample, sequenced in a study of OX40 agonist ivuxolimab in advanced cancers. The method was immunoSEQ multiplex PCR; TCRdb's version includes in-frame clones alone and lacks a portion of them. This table holds about 62,000 clones, 79% found once. The sequences come from CD4+ or CD8+ T cells sorted from blood, collected in a trial of the OX40 agonist ivuxolimab. These receptors all come from an adult with an advanced solid tumor such as melanoma, head and neck, liver or kidney cancer.

The genes are TRBV19 and TRBJ2-3; 10 positions agree with TRBD2. CDR3 length: 16 residues. With 2 bases clipped from V and 2 bases from J, the junction kept 4 bases outside the gene matches. Germline V gives CDR1 LNHDA, CDR2 SQIVND (reference sequence). The CDR3 here is CASSISLAGNTDTQYF. The CDR3 DNA is TGTGCCAGTAGTATATCACTAGCGGGGAACACAGATACGCAGTATTTT. Complete variable domain (other parts from reference TRBV19 and TRBJ2-3): DGGITQSPKYLFRKEGQNVTLSCEQNLNHDAMYWYRQDPGQGLRLIYYSQIVNDFQKGDIAEGYSVSREKKESFPLTVTSAQKNPTAFYLCASSISLAGNTDTQYFGPGTRLTVL.

V usage is TRBV4-1 and J usage is TRBJ2-1; 7 bases fit TRBD1. Trimming at V came to 4 bases and at J to 4 bases, leaving 4 bases not matched to a gene. Germline V gene sequence: CDR1 MGHRA, CDR2 YSYEKL. The CDR3 runs to 14 residues. CDR3 region: CASSPGGNYNEQFF. CDR3 bases: TGCGCCAGCAGCCCAGGGGGTAATTACAATGAGCAGTTCTTC.

The V gene is TRBV11-1, the J gene TRBJ2-5; no firm D call. V was shortened by 5 bases and J by 2 bases, with 12 bases between the two germline ends. The CDR3 has 14 residues. CDR1 is SGHAT, CDR2 FQDESV, per germline (reference sequence). The CDR3 nucleotides are TGTGCCAGCAGCGGAAGAACCGATCAAGAGACCCAGTACTTC. It specifies CASSGRTDQETQYF.

The table lists this clone with a count of one. The V gene is TRBV27, the J gene TRBJ1-1; tentative D call: TRBD1 (5 bases). Germline V gene sequence: CDR1 MNHEY, CDR2 SMNVEV (reference sequence). Trimming removed 3 bases at V and 6 bases at J, with 8 bases between. This CDR3 comprises 12 residues. CDR3 nucleotides: TGTGCCAGCAGTTTTTGGGGGGCTGAAGCTTTCTTT. Protein sequence: CASSFWGAEAFF.

V usage is TRBV2 and J usage is TRBJ2-7; D tentatively reads TRBD1 or TRBD2 (6 bases each). This CDR3 region has 13 residues. The V gene lost 8 bases and the J gene lost 3 bases, with 14 bases spanning the gap. CDR1 and CDR2 (germline): SNHLY, FYNNEI. This chain's CDR3 is CASGKGGLYEQYF. CDR3 in DNA: TGTGCCAGCGGGAAAGGGGGGCTCTACGAGCAGTACTTC.

The chain recombines TRBV5-4 with TRBJ2-7; 13 nucleotides line up with TRBD2. Germline values: CDR1 SGHNT, CDR2 YYREEE (reference sequence). This CDR3 is 15 amino acids long. Trimming removed 4 bases from V and 6 bases from J; junction bases left unmatched: 7. CDR3 protein: CASSPRLAGGTEQYF. The DNA of the CDR3 is TGTGCCAGCAGCCCCCGACTAGCGGGAGGTACCGAGCAGTACTTC. Based on the CDR3 plus reference TRBV5-4 and TRBJ2-7, the full variable domain is ETGVTQSPTHLIKTRGQQVTLRCSSQSGHNTVSWYQQALGQGPQFIFQYYREEENGRGNFPPRFSGLQFPNYSSELNVNALELDDSALYLCASSPRLAGGTEQYFGPGTRLTVT.

The chain joins TRBV7-2 to TRBJ2-5; TRBD2 is a possible D gene (5 bases). CDR3 size: 14 residues. Deletions cut 4 bases from V and 5 bases from J, with 14 bases between. From germline, CDR1 is SGHTA and CDR2 FQGNSA. This CDR3 is CASSSGPWEETQYF. In DNA, the CDR3 is TGTGCCAGCAGCTCCGGGCCGTGGGAGGAGACCCAGTACTTC.

This clone was seen a single time. This chain links TRBV7-3 with TRBJ1-1; D is unclear. The CDR3 length is 14 residues. Trimming removed 1 base at V and 1 base at J, with 7 bases between. Germline CDR1 is SGHTA and CDR2 is FQGTGA. The CDR3 loop reads CASSLSSGNTEAFF. CDR3 coding DNA: TGTGCCAGCAGCTTAAGCTCGGGGAACACTGAAGCTTTCTTT.

The gene calls are TRBV29-1 and TRBJ2-1; D uncertain. Per the germline V gene, CDR1 is SQVTM and CDR2 is ANQGSEA. Trimming stripped 3 bases from V and 4 bases from J, with 13 bases between. CDR3 length: 14 amino acids. For the CDR3, the DNA is TGCAGCGTTGACCCCAGCTCTCCTTACAATGAGCAGTTCTTC. It codes for CSVDPSSPYNEQFF.

V gene TRBV7-2 combines with J gene TRBJ2-7; D uncertain. Deletions cut 5 bases from V and 3 bases from J, with 11 bases between. Germline V lookup: CDR1 SGHTA, CDR2 FQGNSA. The CDR3 sequence is 13 residues long. Here the CDR3 DNA reads TGTGCCAGCAGCCCAATGACAAACTACGAGCAGTACTTC. It encodes CASSPMTNYEQYF.

On this clone: The identical CDR3 is also encoded by other nucleotide sequences in the sample. V gene TRBV11-1 combines with J gene TRBJ2-7, with D tentatively TRBD2 (7 bases). Between the trimmed V and J ends, which lost 5 bases and 6 bases, there was a span of 11 bases. Germline V CDR1 and CDR2: SGHAT, FQDESV (reference sequence). The CDR3 spans 12 residues. CDR3 DNA sequence: TGTGCCAGCAGCCCGGGGGGCATCGAGCAGTACTTC. As protein: CASSPGGIEQYF.

This clone showed up many times. This chain connects TRBV7-6 to TRBJ1-1, with D hard to call. Germline CDR1 and CDR2: SGHVS and FNYEAQ. Trimming cost V 3 bases and J 1 base, with 9 bases left between them. The CDR3 is 14 amino acids. The chain's CDR3 is CASSLRYGNTEAFF. The CDR3 DNA reads TGTGCCAGCAGCTTGCGGTACGGGAACACTGAAGCTTTCTTT. The full variable domain, with the rest looked up from reference TRBV7-6 and TRBJ1-1, is GAGVSQSPRYKVTKRGQDVALRCDPISGHVSLYWYRQALGQGPEFLTYFNYEAQQDKSGLPNDRFSAERPEGSISTLTIQRTEQRDSAMYRCASSLRYGNTEAFFGQGTRLTVV.

The V gene is TRBV27, the J gene TRBJ1-3; 8 bases map to TRBD1. This CDR3 has 16 residues. V lost 4 bases and J lost 3; bases outside the gene matches: 8. CDR1 MNHEY and CDR2 SMNVEV come from the germline V gene (reference sequence). CDR3 in DNA: TGTGCCAGCAGTTCTAAGCCAGGGGGCTTTGGAAACACCATATATTTT. This translates into CASSSKPGGFGNTIYF.

This clone was seen a handful of times. The rearrangement links TRBV12-5 to TRBJ2-7, with D possibly matching TRBD1 (6 bases). Germline-derived CDR1 and CDR2 are LGHNT and FRNRAP. CDR3 length: 13 residues. The V gene lost 2 bases and the J gene lost 3 bases, with 8 bases spanning the gap. CDR3 region: CASGLTGIYEQYF. CDR3 sequence (DNA): TGTGCTAGTGGTTTGACAGGGATCTACGAGCAGTACTTC.

This clone was counted once. The chain links TRBV7-9 to TRBJ2-7, with 9 positions matching TRBD1. From germline, CDR1 is SEHNR and CDR2 FQNEAQ (reference sequence). CDR3 length: 14 amino acids. V dropped 5 bases and J dropped 3; count of bases not matched to a gene: 5. The CDR3 DNA sequence: TGTGCCAGCAGCCCGCCGGGACAGGGCTACGAGCAGTACTTC. This sequence encodes CASSPPGQGYEQYF.

The chain recombines TRBV7-9 with TRBJ2-1; tentative D call: TRBD1 (7 bases). V lost 5 bases to trimming and J lost 7 bases, with 18 bases between them. CDR1 is SEHNR, CDR2 FQNEAQ, per germline (reference sequence). The CDR3 has 15 residues. The CDR3 bases are TGTGCCAGCAGCCCCGGAGGGGGCGTTAGGAATGAGCAGTTCTTC. Its protein product is CASSPGGGVRNEQFF.

This clone is categorized as medium-sized. The rearrangement links TRBV4-3 to TRBJ1-1; D perhaps matches TRBD1 (5 bases). Germline CDR1 is LGHNA and CDR2 is YSLEER. The CDR3 is 13 amino acids. The germline V and J ends were trimmed by 4 bases and 4 bases, with 10 bases remaining between them. CDR3 sequence reads: CASSLRGGTEAFF. Written as DNA, the CDR3 is TGCGCCAGCAGCCTGCGGGGGGGCACTGAAGCTTTCTTT.

J is TRBJ2-2 and V is TRBV2; D not resolved. The CDR3 loop spans 15 amino acids. Germline CDR1 is SNHLY and CDR2 is FYNNEI. Trimming removed 2 bases from V and 6 bases from J, with 13 bases in between. As DNA, the CDR3 is TGTGCCAGCAGTGAATGGGCTAGTGGGGCCGGGGAGCTGTTTTTT. It translates to CASSEWASGAGELFF.

This clone has just one count. This rearrangement joins TRBV19 to TRBJ1-1, with D hard to call. Trimming pared 7 bases from V and 3 bases from J, leaving 6 bases between. The CDR3 length is 11 residues. Germline V gives CDR1 LNHDA, CDR2 SQIVND (reference sequence). The CDR3 here is CASTSYTEAFF. The CDR3 DNA follows: TGTGCCAGTACCAGTTACACTGAAGCTTTCTTT.

The chain couples TRBV21-1 to TRBJ2-7. TRBV21-1 is shown as a pseudogene. The CDR3 has 15 residues. The CDR3, as DNA: TGTGCCAGCAGCAAAGATGGTCCTTACTCCTACGAGCAGTACTTC. As protein: CASSKDGPYSYEQYF.

There are a few counts of this clone. J is TRBJ1-2 and V is TRBV28, with a weak D call TRBD1 (6 bases). The CDR3 covers 20 residues. Germline V gene data show CDR1 as MDHEN and CDR2 as SYDVKM. V was clipped by 4 bases and J by 4 bases, with 31 bases between them. In DNA, the CDR3 is TGTGCCAGCAGTTCGACCTCGATTACGGGACACTCGGGGCGTAGCTATGGCTACACCTTC. Protein sequence: CASSSTSITGHSGRSYGYTF.

The chain combines TRBV6-1 with TRBJ2-5; 11 nucleotides align to TRBD2. V dropped 3 bases and J dropped 2; count of bases not matched to a gene: 5. Germline V lookup: CDR1 MNHNS, CDR2 SASEGT. This CDR3 has 16 residues. The CDR3 DNA reads as TGTGCCAGCAGTGATGGGGTAGCGGGGGGGCAAGAGACCCAGTACTTC. Translation: CASSDGVAGGQETQYF.

This clone was seen more than once but under ten times. This chain uses TRBV6-5 with TRBJ2-7; the D is unclear. CDR1 and CDR2 (germline): MNHEY, SVGAGI. V lost 5 bases, J lost 0 bases, and 11 bases lay in between. The CDR3 sequence is 14 residues long. The CDR3 region is CASSRTVSSYEQYF. Written as DNA, the CDR3 is TGTGCCAGCAGTAGGACCGTTAGCTCCTACGAGCAGTACTTC.

A single count supports this clone. J is TRBJ2-2 and V is TRBV19; 7 bases are a match to TRBD1. J was trimmed by 5 bases and V by 6 bases; bases with no gene match: 6. The CDR3 length is 14 residues. CDR1 is LNHDA, CDR2 SQIVND, per germline (reference sequence). The DNA for the CDR3 is TGTGCCAGTAGGGAGACAGGGTCAACCGGGGAGCTGTTTTTT. It translates to CASRETGSTGELFF.

V usage is TRBV6-6 and J usage is TRBJ2-3; 7 bases are shared with TRBD1. CDR1 and CDR2 (germline): MNHNY, SVGAGI (reference sequence). The CDR3 is 14 amino acids. V gave up 2 bases and J gave up 3 bases; unmatched junction bases: 2. CDR3 DNA sequence: TGTGCCAGCAGTTACGACAGGGAAACAGATACGCAGTATTTT. It encodes CASSYDRETDTQYF.

The rearrangement links TRBV5-4 to TRBJ2-1, with 13 bases fitting TRBD2. CDR1 is SGHNT, CDR2 YYREEE, per germline (reference sequence). The junction had 8 bases not matched to a gene; V was cut back by 4 bases and J by 10 bases. The CDR3 runs 15 residues. CDR3 region: CASSELAGGPGEQFF. CDR3 sequence (DNA): TGTGCCAGCAGCGAACTAGCGGGGGGGCCTGGGGAGCAGTTCTTC.

This chain connects TRBV9 to TRBJ2-2, with a weak D call TRBD2 (6 bases). The CDR3 has 16 residues. Germline CDR1 reads SGDLS; CDR2 reads YYNGEE. Between the trimmed V and J ends, which lost 0 bases and 6 bases, there was a span of 15 bases. Written as DNA, the CDR3 is TGTGCCAGCAGCGTAGGCGGAGCGGGCAGGGCCGGGGAGCTGTTTTTT. It is translated as CASSVGGAGRAGELFF.

The chain combines TRBV6-5 with TRBJ2-7; tentatively, D is TRBD2 (5 bases). Germline CDR1 and CDR2: MNHEY and SVGAGI. This CDR3 has 14 amino acids. The germline V and J ends were trimmed by 6 bases and 2 bases, with 14 bases remaining between them. In DNA form, the CDR3 reads TGTGCCAGCAGCCAGGCCCTAGCAGCCTACGAGCAGTACTTC. It translates to CASSQALAAYEQYF.

This chain joins TRBV6-1 and TRBJ1-5, with 9 positions matching TRBD1. J gave up 6 bases and V 4 bases, and 4 bases lay outside the gene matches. This CDR3 is built from 14 residues. CDR1 and CDR2 from the germline V gene are MNHNS and SASEGT. The CDR3 sequence is CASSGQGEVQPQHF. The DNA of the CDR3 is TGTGCCAGCAGTGGACAGGGGGAAGTTCAGCCCCAGCATTTT.